Listed below are T cell receptor beta chains from one sample, sequenced in a study of T-cell reconstitution after alpha-beta-depleted transplantation in children. MiXCR was run by TCRdb on the PCR reads, yielding one entry per CDR3 protein. The data hold roughly 570,000 distinct CDR3 sequences, with over 20% observed a single time. Specimen: PBMCs, collected before TCRalphabeta/CD19-depleted stem cell transplant. The receptor set was obtained from a boy less than two years old with Wiskott-Aldrich syndrome, due to receive a stem cell transplant. Each CDR3 is given with its conserved first and last residue. Each record gives: J gene, clone size, V gene, D gene, CDR3 DNA, CDR3 protein. D genes are given only for firm matches. Clone size is stated in some rows and not others, as once, few, many or a class when expanded.

J: TRBJ2-7; size: -; V: TRBV5-1; D: -; DNA: TGCGCCAGCAGGCAGGACCCGACCTACGAGCAGTACTTC; CDR3: CASRQDPTYEQYF
J: TRBJ2-1; size: -; V: TRBV5-1; D: TRBD2; DNA: TGCGCCAGCAGCTTGAAGAGCGGGGGCTCCTACAATGAGCAGTTCTTC; CDR3: CASSLKSGGSYNEQFF
J: TRBJ2-1; size: -; V: TRBV24-1; D: TRBD2; DNA: TGTGCCACCAGTGATCAGCGGGACTCCTACAATGAGCAGTTCTTC; CDR3: CATSDQRDSYNEQFF
J: TRBJ1-1; size: -; V: TRBV20-1; D: -; DNA: TGCAGTGCTGCCAGATCTATGAACACTGAAGCTTTCTTT; CDR3: CSAARSMNTEAFF
J: TRBJ2-3; size: -; V: TRBV12-3/TRBV12-4; D: -; DNA: TGTGCCAGCAGTTTTGCGCGGAAGACTAGCACAGATACGCAGTATTTT; CDR3: CASSFARKTSTDTQYF
J: TRBJ2-1; size: -; V: TRBV5-1; D: -; DNA: TGCGCCAGCAGCTTGGAGGTGGGAGAAAAATTCTTC; CDR3: CASSLEVGEKFF
J: TRBJ2-3; size: -; V: TRBV12-3/TRBV12-4; D: -; DNA: TGTGCCAGCGGAGGATTCACAGATACGCAGTATTTT; CDR3: CASGGFTDTQYF
J: TRBJ2-1; size: -; V: TRBV19; D: -; DNA: TGTGCCAGTACAGCGGAAATCTCCTACAATGAGCAGTTCTTC; CDR3: CASTAEISYNEQFF
J: TRBJ2-1; size: -; V: TRBV5-1; D: -; DNA: TGCGCCAGCAGCGCGGGCGTAGCGGCCGGCTACAATGAGCAGTTCTTC; CDR3: CASSAGVAAGYNEQFF
J: TRBJ2-5; size: -; V: TRBV5-1; D: -; DNA: TGCGCCAGCAGCTTGGACAGGTGGCAGACCCAGTACTTC; CDR3: CASSLDRWQTQYF
J: TRBJ2-2; size: few; V: TRBV19; D: -; DNA: TGTGCCAGTAGTATCAGTGCGTCGAACACCGGGGAGCTGTTTTTT; CDR3: CASSISASNTGELFF
J: TRBJ1-2; size: -; V: TRBV5-1; D: TRBD1; DNA: TGCGCCAGCAGTACAGGGGAATCCTATGGCTACACCTTC; CDR3: CASSTGESYGYTF
J: TRBJ2-7; size: few; V: TRBV24-1; D: -; DNA: TGTGCCACCAGTGACAGGGACACTTCCTACGAGCAGTACTTC; CDR3: CATSDRDTSYEQYF
J: TRBJ2-5; size: -; V: TRBV2; D: -; DNA: TGTGCCAGCAGTGAATTTGGCGGCCCTCAAGGAGAGACCCAGTACTTC; CDR3: CASSEFGGPQGETQYF
J: TRBJ2-6; size: few; V: TRBV5-1; D: -; DNA: TGCGCCAGCAGCTTTGGCAAGGCTAGCTCTGGGGCCAACGTCCTGACTTTC; CDR3: CASSFGKASSGANVLTF
J: TRBJ2-1; size: -; V: TRBV5-1; D: TRBD1; DNA: TGCGCCAGCAGCTGGGGGGACAGGTCCTACAATGAGCAGTTCTTC; CDR3: CASSWGDRSYNEQFF
J: TRBJ2-1; size: few; V: TRBV18; D: -; DNA: TGTGCCAGCTCACCGGGGGGGGCGCCGGGATACAATGAGCAGTTCTTC; CDR3: CASSPGGAPGYNEQFF
J: TRBJ2-5; size: many; V: TRBV20-1; D: -; DNA: TGCAGTGCTAGGTTTGGGGGCCTAGAGACCCAGTACTTC; CDR3: CSARFGGLETQYF
J: TRBJ2-5; size: few; V: TRBV20-1; D: TRBD1; DNA: TGCAGTGCTAGAGCCGGGACAGGGAAAGAGACCCAGTACTTC; CDR3: CSARAGTGKETQYF
J: TRBJ1-2; size: once; V: TRBV7-9; D: -; DNA: TGTGCCAGCAGCAAAGGCGGAGGGCACGGCTACACCTTC; CDR3: CASSKGGGHGYTF
J: TRBJ2-1; size: -; V: TRBV5-1; D: TRBD2; DNA: TGCGCCAGCAGCCAAGGACTAGCGGGAGGGCCATCTACGTCATGGAATGAGCAGTTCTTC; CDR3: CASSQGLAGGPSTSWNEQFF
J: TRBJ1-1; size: few; V: TRBV27; D: TRBD1; DNA: TGTGCCAGCAGTTTATCGACCCGGGACAGAACCATGAACACTGAAGCTTTCTTT; CDR3: CASSLSTRDRTMNTEAFF
J: TRBJ1-1; size: -; V: TRBV12-3/TRBV12-4; D: -; DNA: TGTGCCAGCAGTATTACTGCGAACACTGAAGCTTTCTTT; CDR3: CASSITANTEAFF
J: TRBJ2-1; size: -; V: TRBV20-1; D: TRBD2; DNA: TGCAGTGCTAGAGATCCCATAAGCGGGAGCTCCTACAATGAGCAGTTCTTC; CDR3: CSARDPISGSSYNEQFF
J: TRBJ1-1; size: few; V: TRBV28; D: TRBD1; DNA: TGTGCCAGCAGTTTAGTTGCAGGGGGAAACACTGAAGCTTTCTTT; CDR3: CASSLVAGGNTEAFF
J: TRBJ2-7; size: few; V: TRBV28; D: TRBD1; DNA: TGTGCCAGCAGCCATACAGGGGCCGAGCAGTACTTC; CDR3: CASSHTGAEQYF
J: TRBJ2-6; size: few; V: TRBV4-1; D: -; DNA: TGCGCCAGCAGCCAAGGCCAGGGCTCTGGGGCCAACGTCCTGACTTTC; CDR3: CASSQGQGSGANVLTF
J: TRBJ2-2; size: -; V: TRBV5-1; D: -; DNA: TGCGCCAGCAGCTTGGGTATTGTCGCGAACACCGGGGAGCTGTTTTTT; CDR3: CASSLGIVANTGELFF
J: TRBJ2-3; size: -; V: TRBV5-1; D: TRBD2; DNA: TGCGCCAGCAGCTCCACTGGCTTTCCGGGACTAGCGGATAGCACAGATACGCAGTATTTT; CDR3: CASSSTGFPGLADSTDTQYF
J: TRBJ2-3; size: few; V: TRBV5-1; D: -; DNA: TGCGCCAGCACCACTCAAGCGTTCACAGATACGCAGTATTTT; CDR3: CASTTQAFTDTQYF
J: TRBJ2-2; size: few; V: TRBV30; D: -; DNA: TGTGCCTGGACCCCCTCTCTGAACACCGGGGAGCTGTTTTTT; CDR3: CAWTPSLNTGELFF
J: TRBJ2-1; size: few; V: TRBV28; D: -; DNA: TGTGCCAGCAGAGTTCTAGGACATGGGATATACAATGAGCAGTTCTTC; CDR3: CASRVLGHGIYNEQFF
J: TRBJ2-6; size: -; V: TRBV10-3; D: TRBD2; DNA: TGTGCCATCAGTGCGGGGGGGAAAGGGGCCAACGTCCTGACTTTC; CDR3: CAISAGGKGANVLTF
J: TRBJ2-1; size: -; V: TRBV11-1; D: TRBD1; DNA: TGTGCCAGCAAGGTTGGACAGGGGTTTGAGAATGAGCAGTTCTTC; CDR3: CASKVGQGFENEQFF
J: TRBJ2-6; size: -; V: TRBV5-1; D: -; DNA: TGCGCCAGCAGCTTAATCCCCCAGGGGCCCTCTGGGGCCAACGTCCTGACTTTC; CDR3: CASSLIPQGPSGANVLTF
J: TRBJ1-2; size: once; V: TRBV2; D: TRBD1; DNA: TGTGCCAGCACCCTTGAGAGGGGACAGTACTATGGCTACACCTTC; CDR3: CASTLERGQYYGYTF
J: TRBJ1-5; size: few; V: TRBV4-1; D: -; DNA: TGCGCCAGCAGCCACCCCATTTCGGGGCGGAATCAGCCCCAGCATTTT; CDR3: CASSHPISGRNQPQHF
J: TRBJ2-1; size: -; V: TRBV7-2; D: TRBD2; DNA: TGTGCCAGCAGCCCCCCTCGGGGAGGGCCGCACAGCAATGAGCAGTTCTTC; CDR3: CASSPPRGGPHSNEQFF
J: TRBJ2-1; size: few; V: TRBV27; D: -; DNA: TGTGCCAGCAGTGCCCACTACAATGAGCAGTTCTTC; CDR3: CASSAHYNEQFF
J: TRBJ2-2; size: few; V: TRBV5-1; D: -; DNA: TGCGCCAGCAGCACGGGACACCCCACCGGGGAGCTGTTTTTT; CDR3: CASSTGHPTGELFF
J: TRBJ2-1; size: few; V: TRBV25-1; D: TRBD2; DNA: TGTGCCAGCAGCGCCCTAGCGGGCTCCTACAATGAGCAGTTCTTC; CDR3: CASSALAGSYNEQFF
J: TRBJ2-5; size: few; V: TRBV12-3/TRBV12-4; D: -; DNA: TGTGCCAGCAGTTTGTTCAGGACAGCCCAAGAGACCCAGTACTTC; CDR3: CASSLFRTAQETQYF